These 4 T cell receptor beta chains came from one sample sequenced in a study of human T cells and chemical hapten exposure. Time point specified: patch test 3, about 24 weeks after DPC sensitization. Treatment here: therapeutic diphenylcyclopropenone sensitization with weekly scalp DPC. TCRdb re-called the RACE reads with MiXCR, one entry per CDR3 protein. The sample holds under 200,000 distinct CDR3 sequences, 28% seen once. The specimen was whole blood, collected in connection with sensitization to the hapten diphenylcyclopropenone (DPC). The receptor set was obtained from a woman younger than 35 with alopecia areata. Some clones in this sample may be carry-over from other donors' samples.

The CDR3 nucleotides read TGTGCCAGCAGCCCCCTCGAGGGCCTTAAGCAGTTCTTC. It encodes CASSPLEGLKQFF. The chain has TRBV11-3 and TRBJ2-1; D might be TRBD2 (5 bases). CDR1 SGHNT and CDR2 YENEEA come from the germline V gene. CDR3 length: 13 amino acids. Trimming left V 5 bases short and J 11 bases short, with 16 bases between. The variable domain in full, completed from reference TRBV11-3 and TRBJ2-1, reads EAGVVQSPRYKIIEKKQPVAFWCNPISGHNTLYWYLQNLGQGPELLIRYENEEAVDDSQLPKDRFSAERLKGVDSTLKIQPAELGDSAVYLCASSPLEGLKQFFGPGTRLTVL.

This clonotype has ten or more counts. V is TRBV9 and J is TRBJ2-7; D remains ambiguous. This CDR3 has 13 residues. Between the trimmed V and J ends, which lost 3 bases and 1 base, there was a span of 8 bases. Germline V gene sequence: CDR1 SGDLS, CDR2 YYNGEE. DNA of the CDR3: TGTGCCAGCAGCGCGGGCCCGTCCTACGAGCAGTACTTC. It translates to CASSAGPSYEQYF.

The rearrangement links TRBV3-1 to TRBJ1-5; 7 bases match TRBD1. Germline V gene data show CDR1 as LGHDT and CDR2 as YNNKEL (reference sequence). The CDR3 spans 16 residues. J lost 0 bases, V lost 4 bases, and 6 bases had no gene match. CDR3 residues: CASSPTGPYSNQPQHF. In DNA, the CDR3 is TGTGCCAGCAGCCCGACAGGGCCATATAGCAATCAGCCCCAGCATTTT.

The V and J genes are TRBV5-6 and TRBJ1-4; the D is unclear. In germline, CDR1 is SGHDT, CDR2 YYEEEE. Trimming pared 0 bases from V and 4 bases from J, leaving 7 bases between. The CDR3 length is 14 residues. CDR3 amino acids: CASSLGSSNEKLFF. Here the CDR3 DNA reads TGTGCCAGCAGCTTGGGCAGTAGTAATGAAAAACTGTTTTTT.